Below, one T cell receptor beta chain is given with its context. The target antigen is unknown. A junction end diverges from the germline sequence, so it may reflect a read error. Other DNA variants within this sample encode the same CDR3. This sample stems from a study of cytomegalovirus exposure and HLA in healthy donors. The CDR3 is made up of 15 amino acids. Germline V gives CDR1 MNHNS, CDR2 SASEGT. Study-level results: Later analysis identified a missense DCLRE1C variant that was linked to TCR beta V- and J-gene trimming. A list of 150 to 200 TCR beta chains associated with cytomegalovirus was given.

Both 60 Vbeta primers and 13 Jbeta primers went into the PCR. The data were produced by immunoSEQ multiplex PCR, yet TCRdb's version contains in-frame clones alone and is incomplete. The sample contains about 110,000 clones, around 80% of which appear only once. The sequenced material came from PBMCs. This chain uses TRBV6-1 with TRBJ1-4; the match to TRBD1 covers 8 bases. The source is a man aged 25 to 40 in good health and CMV-seropositive. CDR3 sequence (DNA): TGCGCCAGCAGTCCCTTTGGACAGGGCCGTGGAAAACTGTTTTTT. Its protein product is CASSPFGQGRGKLFF.